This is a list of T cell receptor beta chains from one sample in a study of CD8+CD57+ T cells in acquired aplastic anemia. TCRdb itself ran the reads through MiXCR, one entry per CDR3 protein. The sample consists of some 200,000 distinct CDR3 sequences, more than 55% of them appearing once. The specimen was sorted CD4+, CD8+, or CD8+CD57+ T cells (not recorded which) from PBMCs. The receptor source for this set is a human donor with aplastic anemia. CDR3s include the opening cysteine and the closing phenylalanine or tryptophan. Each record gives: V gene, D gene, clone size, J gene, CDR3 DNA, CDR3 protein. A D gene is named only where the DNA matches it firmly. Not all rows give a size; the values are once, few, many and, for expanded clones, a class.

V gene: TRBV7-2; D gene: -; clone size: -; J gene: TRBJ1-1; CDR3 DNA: TGTGCCAGCAGTTGGAGGGTTCGGAACACTGAAGCTTTCTTT; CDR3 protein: CASSWRVRNTEAFF
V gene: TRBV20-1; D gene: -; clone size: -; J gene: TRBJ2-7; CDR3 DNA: TGCAGTGCTAGGGTCAGAAGCTTGTACGAGCAGTACTTC; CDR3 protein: CSARVRSLYEQYF
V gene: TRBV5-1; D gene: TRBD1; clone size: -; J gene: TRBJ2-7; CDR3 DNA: TGCGCCAGCACAGGGGGCGAGCAGTACTTC; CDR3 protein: CASTGGEQYF
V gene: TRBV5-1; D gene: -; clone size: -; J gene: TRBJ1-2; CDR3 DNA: TGCGCCAGCAGCTTGGAATCGACAGTACAAGGCTACACCTTC; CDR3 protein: CASSLESTVQGYTF
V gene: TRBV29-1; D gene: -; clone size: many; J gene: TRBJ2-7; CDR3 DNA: TGCAGCGTTGTGAAGGGAGACTACGAGCAGTACTTC; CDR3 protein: CSVVKGDYEQYF
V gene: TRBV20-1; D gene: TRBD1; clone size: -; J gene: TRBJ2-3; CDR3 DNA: TGCAGTGCTAGAGGCTCCGACCAGGGGGACACAGATACGCAGTATTTT; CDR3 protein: CSARGSDQGDTDTQYF
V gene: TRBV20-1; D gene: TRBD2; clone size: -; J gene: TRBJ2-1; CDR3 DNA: TGCAGTGGGGCCCCACTACTAGCGTTCCCCTACAATGAGCAGTTCTTC; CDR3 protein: CSGAPLLAFPYNEQFF
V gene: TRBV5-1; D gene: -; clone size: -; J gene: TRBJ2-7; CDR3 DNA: TGCGCCAGCAGCCTTAGAGACCCCTACGAGCAGTACTTC; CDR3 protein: CASSLRDPYEQYF
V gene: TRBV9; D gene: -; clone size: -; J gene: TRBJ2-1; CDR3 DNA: TGTGCCAGCAGCGTAGACTGGGAAAATGAGCAGTTCTTC; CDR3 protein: CASSVDWENEQFF
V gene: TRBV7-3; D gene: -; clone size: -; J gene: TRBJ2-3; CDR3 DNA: TGTGCCAGCAGCTCCTTAAGGGGCGGGGATGGAGATACGCAGTATTTT; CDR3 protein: CASSSLRGGDGDTQYF
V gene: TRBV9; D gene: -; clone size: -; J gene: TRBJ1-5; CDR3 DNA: TGTGCCAGCGGGAAACAGGGCCAGCCCCAGCATTTT; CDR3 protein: CASGKQGQPQHF
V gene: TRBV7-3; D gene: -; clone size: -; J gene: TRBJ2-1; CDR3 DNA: TGTGCCAGCAGCTTAATTTCTGGGCCGCCCAGGGAGCAGTTCTTC; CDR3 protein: CASSLISGPPREQFF
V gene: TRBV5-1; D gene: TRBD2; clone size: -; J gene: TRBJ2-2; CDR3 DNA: TGCGCCAGCAGCTTGATCGGGGGGGGGCAGAACACCGGGGAGCTGTTTTTT; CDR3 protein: CASSLIGGGQNTGELFF
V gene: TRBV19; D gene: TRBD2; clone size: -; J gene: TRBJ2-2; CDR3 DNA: TGTGCCAGTAGTATTAGGGAGGGGCTAGACTGGAACACCGGGGAGCTGTTTTTT; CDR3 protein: CASSIREGLDWNTGELFF
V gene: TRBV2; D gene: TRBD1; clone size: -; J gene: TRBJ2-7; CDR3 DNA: TGTGCCAGTCGCGAAGGGACAGGCCGACCTGGCGACGAGCAGCACTTC; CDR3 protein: CASREGTGRPGDEQHF
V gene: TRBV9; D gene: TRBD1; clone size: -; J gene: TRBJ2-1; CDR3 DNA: TGTGCCAGCAGCCCTCGGGACAGTCTCTACAATGAGCAGTTCTTC; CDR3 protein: CASSPRDSLYNEQFF
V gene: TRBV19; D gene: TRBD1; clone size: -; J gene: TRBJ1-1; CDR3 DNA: TGTGCCAGTAGGCCTACAAGACAGGGGGCGCACACTGAAGCTTTCTTT; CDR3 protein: CASRPTRQGAHTEAFF
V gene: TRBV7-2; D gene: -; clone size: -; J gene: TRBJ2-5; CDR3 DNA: TGTGCCAGCAGCATGGGTTTGAGCAACACAGCAGAGACCCAGTACTTC; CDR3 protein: CASSMGLSNTAETQYF
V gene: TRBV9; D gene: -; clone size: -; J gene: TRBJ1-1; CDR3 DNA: TGTGCCAGCAGCGTAGGGCAGAGTTACACTGAAGCTTTCTTT; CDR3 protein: CASSVGQSYTEAFF
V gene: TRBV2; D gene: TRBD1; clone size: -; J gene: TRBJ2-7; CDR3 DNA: TGTGCCAGCAGTGGACGAGGGACAGGGTCCAACGAGCAGTACTTC; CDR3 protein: CASSGRGTGSNEQYF
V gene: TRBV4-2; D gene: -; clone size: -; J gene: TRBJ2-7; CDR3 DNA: TGTGCCAGCAGCCCCACTTGGGCGGACGCCTTGGCCTACGAGCAGTACTTC; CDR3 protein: CASSPTWADALAYEQYF
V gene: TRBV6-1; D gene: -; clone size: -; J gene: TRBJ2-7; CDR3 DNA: TGTGCCAGCAGTGGGGACGGGACCTACGAGCAGTACTTC; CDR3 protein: CASSGDGTYEQYF
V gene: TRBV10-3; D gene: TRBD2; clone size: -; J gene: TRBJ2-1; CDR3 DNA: TGTGCCATCAGTTCTCGGTATACTAGCGGTTACAATGAGCAGTTCTTC; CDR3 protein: CAISSRYTSGYNEQFF
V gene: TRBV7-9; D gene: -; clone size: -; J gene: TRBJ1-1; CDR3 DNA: TGTGCCAGCAGCTTAGAAGGGAAGACTGAGGCTTTCTTT; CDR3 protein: CASSLEGKTEAFF
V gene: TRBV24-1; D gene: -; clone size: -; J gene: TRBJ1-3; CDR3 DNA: TGTGCCACCAGTGATATCGGGGACTCTGGAAACACCATATATTTT; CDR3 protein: CATSDIGDSGNTIYF
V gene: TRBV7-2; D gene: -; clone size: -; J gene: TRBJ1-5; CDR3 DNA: TGTGCCAGCAGCCCAAGACAGGGCAATCAGCCCCAGCATTTT; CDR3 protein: CASSPRQGNQPQHF
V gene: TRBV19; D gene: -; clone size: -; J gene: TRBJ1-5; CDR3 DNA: TGTGCCAGTAGTGACGTCGTCGTAGGGCCCCAGCATTTT; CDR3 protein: CASSDVVVGPQHF
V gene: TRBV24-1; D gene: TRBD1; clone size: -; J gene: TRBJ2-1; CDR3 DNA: TGTGCCACCAAGGACAGGGGTACCAATGAGCAGTTCTTC; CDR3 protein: CATKDRGTNEQFF
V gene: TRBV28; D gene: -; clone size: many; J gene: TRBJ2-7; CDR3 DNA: TGTGCCAGCAGTTTTGGGGGTGGGGGGGCGAGTGAGCAGTACTTC; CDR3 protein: CASSFGGGGASEQYF
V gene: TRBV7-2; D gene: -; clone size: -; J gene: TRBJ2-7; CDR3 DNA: TGTGCCAGCAGCTTAGCCAGGGTTGACTACGAGCAGTACTTC; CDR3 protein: CASSLARVDYEQYF
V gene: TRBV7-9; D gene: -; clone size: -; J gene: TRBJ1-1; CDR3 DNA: TGTGCCAGCAGCTTTAACCTTGAAGCTTTCTTT; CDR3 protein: CASSFNLEAFF
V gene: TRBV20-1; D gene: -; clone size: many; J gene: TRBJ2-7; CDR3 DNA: TGCAGTGCTGGATTAGCGGCATCGGGGGAGCAGTACTTC; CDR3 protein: CSAGLAASGEQYF
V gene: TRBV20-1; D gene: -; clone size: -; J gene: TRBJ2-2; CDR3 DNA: TGCAGTGCTAGCCCCCTTGGGACCGGGGAGCTGTTTTTT; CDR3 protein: CSASPLGTGELFF
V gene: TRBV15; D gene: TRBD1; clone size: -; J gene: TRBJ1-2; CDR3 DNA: TGTGCCACCAGCGGGGAGGGGGACAGGGGAGATGGCTACACCTTC; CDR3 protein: CATSGEGDRGDGYTF
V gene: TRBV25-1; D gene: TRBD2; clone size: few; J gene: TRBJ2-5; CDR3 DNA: TGTGCCAGCAGTGATTCAGGAGCGGGAGGGCCCCGAGAGACCCAGTACTTC; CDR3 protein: CASSDSGAGGPRETQYF
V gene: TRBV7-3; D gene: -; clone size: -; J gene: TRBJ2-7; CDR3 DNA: TGTGCCAGCAGTTTGTCCACAACCGTCGCGAACTTC; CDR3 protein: CASSLSTTVANF
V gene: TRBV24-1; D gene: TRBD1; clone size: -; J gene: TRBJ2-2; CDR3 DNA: TGTGCCACCAGTGATGGCTACCGGGACAGGGCCGGGGAGCTGTTTTTT; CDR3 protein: CATSDGYRDRAGELFF
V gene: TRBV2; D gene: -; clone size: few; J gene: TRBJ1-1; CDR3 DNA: TGTGCCAGCTCACAGGGGAACACTGAAGCTTTCTTT; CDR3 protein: CASSQGNTEAFF
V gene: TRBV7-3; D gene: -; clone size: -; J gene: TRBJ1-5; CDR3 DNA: TGTGCCAGCAGCCCCCAGCATTTT; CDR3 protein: CASSPQHF
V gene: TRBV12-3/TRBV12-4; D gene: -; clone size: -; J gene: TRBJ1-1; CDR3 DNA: TGTGCCAGCAGCCGAGATGAAGCTTTCTTT; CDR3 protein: CASSRDEAFF
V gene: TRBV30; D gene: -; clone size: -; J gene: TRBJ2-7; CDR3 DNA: TGTGCCTGGAGTGTAGTCAGGGGAAACGAGCAGTACTTC; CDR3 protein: CAWSVVRGNEQYF
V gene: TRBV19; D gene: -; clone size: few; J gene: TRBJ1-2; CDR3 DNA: TGTGCCAGTAGTATAGAGGAGGTAGGGCATGGCTACACCTTC; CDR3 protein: CASSIEEVGHGYTF